This passage covers 23 T cell receptor beta chains from one sample sequenced in a study of T cell responses to AZD1222 COVID-19 vaccine. Sequencing used immunoSEQ multiplex PCR; TCRdb keeps in-frame clones, though not all of them. The table includes roughly 150,000 clones, around 88% detected once. The sequencing here drew on peripheral blood, taken on day 0 of AZD1222 vaccination. These receptors were taken from an adult in good health.

The chain has TRBV5-1 and TRBJ2-7, with D unclear. Trimming took 1 base from V and 5 from J, leaving 16 bases between them. The germline gives CDR1 SGHRS, CDR2 YFSETQ. CDR3 size: 15 residues. CDR3 protein: CASSLTTVGIHEQYF. The CDR3 region has the DNA TGCGCCAGCAGCTTGACGACCGTGGGTATCCACGAGCAGTACTTC. Full variable domain (outside the CDR3, taken from reference TRBV5-1 and TRBJ2-7): KAGVTQTPRYLIKTRGQQVTLSCSPISGHRSVSWYQQTPGQGLQFLFEYFSETQRNKGNFPGRFSGRQFSNSRSEMNVSTLELGDSALYLCASSLTTVGIHEQYFGPGTRLTVT.

This chain joins TRBV18 and TRBJ1-3; D gene ambiguous. Germline V lookup: CDR1 KGHSH, CDR2 LQKENI. V was pared by 3 bases and J by 0 bases, with 12 bases between. CDR3 length: 16 residues. The CDR3 spells CASSPADGNSGNTIYF. The CDR3 DNA follows: TGTGCCAGCTCACCGGCGGACGGGAACTCTGGAAACACCATATATTTT.

The genes are TRBV5-1 and TRBJ2-1, with D unclear. V lost 3 bases and J lost 0, with 10 bases in between. The CDR3 runs to 15 residues. Germline CDR1 SGHRS, CDR2 YFSETQ. The CDR3: CASSSGGSSYNEQFF. CDR3 nucleotides: TGCGCCAGCAGCTCTGGCGGTAGCTCCTACAATGAGCAGTTCTTC.

The CDR3 here is CASSLVAGSSYEQYF. The CDR3 DNA is TGCGCCAGCAGCTTAGTGGCGGGAAGCTCCTACGAGCAGTACTTC. The V call is TRBV5-1, the J call TRBJ2-7; the D gene is possibly TRBD2 (6 bases). Trimming shortened V by 2 bases and J by 0 bases, and 12 bases separated the two germline ends. CDR3 length: 15 amino acids. Germline assignment: CDR1 SGHRS and CDR2 YFSETQ.

The gene calls are TRBV9 and TRBJ2-1; the D gene is possibly TRBD1 (6 bases). V was shortened by 4 bases and J by 4 bases, with 18 bases between the two germline ends. The CDR3 consists of 16 residues. CDR1 and CDR2 (germline): SGDLS, YYNGEE. The CDR3 region has the DNA TGTGCCAGCAGCCGCGGTGAGGGACAAGGTTACAATGAGCAGTTCTTC. Protein: CASSRGEGQGYNEQFF.

The chain uses TRBV6-5 and TRBJ1-5; D not certain. The V gene lost 5 bases and the J gene lost 13 bases, with 18 bases spanning the gap. The germline CDR1 and CDR2 sequences are MNHEY and SVGAGI. This CDR3 has 13 residues. The CDR3, as DNA: TGTGCCAGCAGTACCATTAATGGTCCCGAACAGCATTTT. Translation: CASSTINGPEQHF.

The genes are TRBV9 and TRBJ1-2; TRBD1 is a possible D gene (5 bases). V was shortened by 4 bases and J by 4 bases, with 17 bases between the two germline ends. The germline V gene encodes CDR1 SGDLS and CDR2 YYNGEE. CDR3 length: 15 amino acids. CDR3 sequence reads: CASSPGPSGGYGYTF. DNA for the CDR3: TGTGCCAGCAGCCCCGGACCCTCTGGGGGCTATGGCTACACCTTC.

The chain has TRBV6-5 and TRBJ2-2; possibly TRBD2 for D (5 bases). With 7 bases removed from V and 8 bases from J, the gap between germline ends came to 11 bases. CDR1 and CDR2 (germline): MNHEY, SVGAGI. This CDR3 contains 12 residues. CDR3 region: CASMAGVGELFF. DNA of the CDR3: TGTGCCAGCATGGCCGGGGTGGGGGAGCTGTTTTTT.

V gene TRBV15 combines with J gene TRBJ1-4; D gene unclear. Germline assignment: CDR1 LNHNV and CDR2 YYDKDF (reference sequence). Trimming removed 0 bases at V and 7 bases at J, with 18 bases between. CDR3 length equals 17 residues. The CDR3 region has the DNA TGTGCCACCAGCAGAGATCCGAGGCTAATATCTCCTGAAAAACTGTTTTTT. Encoded protein: CATSRDPRLISPEKLFF.

The chain is built from TRBV7-9 and TRBJ1-3, with a possible D match to TRBD1 (6 bases). The CDR3 sequence is 15 residues long. Germline V gene data show CDR1 as SEHNR and CDR2 as FQNEAQ (reference sequence). Trimming left V 6 bases short and J 0 bases short, with 12 bases between. Here the CDR3 reads CASRPGAISGNTIYF. In nucleotides, the CDR3 is TGTGCCAGCAGGCCAGGGGCGATCTCTGGAAACACCATATATTTT.

The rearrangement uses TRBV29-1 and TRBJ1-2; D is perhaps TRBD1 (5 bases). This CDR3 is 11 amino acids long. Germline values: CDR1 SQVTM, CDR2 ANQGSEA. V lost 3 bases to trimming and J lost 4 bases, with 6 bases between them. The CDR3, as DNA: TGCAGCGTTGAGAGGGGCTATGGCTACACCTTC. Amino acid sequence: CSVERGYGYTF.

With regard to this clone: This sample includes further DNA sequences coding for the same CDR3. The chain links TRBV4-3 to TRBJ1-1; TRBD1 matches 7 bases. Germline V gene lookup returns CDR1 LGHNA and CDR2 YSLEER. This CDR3 is built from 12 residues. The ends lost 4 bases at V and 8 bases at J; junction bases unmatched: 4. The CDR3 coding sequence is TGCGCCAGCAGCCGGGTACAGGGGGAAGCTTTCTTT. Translation gives CASSRVQGEAFF.

V and J are TRBV28 and TRBJ2-7, with D perhaps given as TRBD1 or TRBD2 (6 bases each). Trimming cost V 8 bases and J 6 bases, with 23 bases left between them. This CDR3 has 15 amino acids. Germline values: CDR1 MDHEN, CDR2 SYDVKM. CDR3 in DNA: TGTGCCAGCTTCCCTGGGGGGCTGGTCCGCCGCGAGCAGTACTTC. Translated, it gives CASFPGGLVRREQYF.

The rearrangement uses TRBV7-9 and TRBJ2-1, with 7 bases fitting TRBD2. The CDR3 sequence is 13 residues long. J was trimmed by 15 bases and V by 3 bases; bases with no gene match: 11. Per germline, CDR1 SEHNR and CDR2 FQNEAQ (reference sequence). The CDR3 spells CASSLGLGGSSFF. In nucleotides, the CDR3 is TGTGCCAGCAGCTTGGGATTGGGCGGGAGTTCGTTCTTC.

The CDR3 reads CASSLGVGSSSYEQYF. The DNA for the CDR3 is TGTGCCAGCAGCTTAGGGGTTGGATCGAGCTCCTACGAGCAGTACTTC. The V gene is TRBV7-6, the J gene TRBJ2-7, with D unresolved. Germline CDR1 SGHVS, CDR2 FNYEAQ. There are 16 residues in the CDR3. Trimming cost V 1 base and J 0 bases, with 13 bases left between them.

The chain recombines TRBV7-9 with TRBJ1-3; no definite D call. Looked up from germline, CDR1 is SEHNR and CDR2 is FQNEAQ (reference sequence). The CDR3 runs to 13 residues. V was clipped by 1 base and J by 7 bases, with 8 bases between them. CDR3: CASSLGFGNTIYF. In DNA, the CDR3 is TGTGCCAGCAGCTTAGGGTTCGGGAACACCATATATTTT.

CDR3 residues: CASSFSAAYEQFF. Here the CDR3 DNA reads TGTGCCAGCAGCTTCTCGGCTGCCTATGAGCAGTTCTTC. The chain joins TRBV5-4 to TRBJ2-1; D remains unclear. V lost 2 bases and J lost 8, with 11 bases in between. This CDR3 contains 13 residues. Germline CDR1 SGHNT, CDR2 YYREEE (reference sequence).

The chain uses TRBV13 and TRBJ1-3; a possible D gene is TRBD1 (5 bases). The CDR3 is made up of 14 amino acids. V was pared by 3 bases and J by 4 bases, with 10 bases between. The germline gives CDR1 PRHDT, CDR2 FYEKMQ (reference sequence). DNA for the CDR3: TGTGCCAGCAGCTTCGGGGGAGTAGGAAACACCATATATTTT. Its translation is CASSFGGVGNTIYF.

This clone was detected a few times. The chain recombines TRBV27 with TRBJ1-6, with TRBD1 identical over 7 bases. Germline lookup yields CDR1 MNHEY and CDR2 SMNVEV (reference sequence). The junction had 3 bases not matched to a gene; V was cut back by 6 bases and J by 4 bases. CDR3 length equals 14 residues. Here the CDR3 reads CASSATGYNSPLHF. The CDR3 DNA reads TGTGCCAGCAGCGCGACAGGGTATAATTCACCCCTCCACTTT.

Of note for this clone: Other DNA sequences from this sample encode an identical CDR3 as well. The chain uses TRBV3-1 (or the pseudogene TRBV3-2) and TRBJ1-2, with D tentatively TRBD1 (5 bases). Germline CDR1 reads LGHDT; CDR2 reads YNNKEL (reference sequence). The V and J ends lost 1 base and 3 bases respectively, with 9 bases between them. The CDR3 has 14 residues. CDR3 region: CASSQAGRDYGYTF. CDR3 coding DNA: TGTGCCAGCAGCCAAGCTGGCAGGGACTATGGCTACACCTTC.

The rearrangement joins TRBV19 to TRBJ1-2, with no clear D. The germline V gene encodes CDR1 LNHDA and CDR2 SQIVND (reference sequence). This CDR3 comprises 14 residues. With 5 bases removed from V and 6 bases from J, the gap between germline ends came to 16 bases. This CDR3 reads CASSVRPGLNGYTF. Written as DNA, the CDR3 is TGTGCCAGTAGTGTACGTCCGGGGTTGAATGGCTACACCTTC.

The CDR3 DNA sequence: TGTGCCAGCAGTGAAGCGGTCGGTGGCTACACCTTC. Amino acid sequence: CASSEAVGGYTF. The chain employs TRBV6-1 and TRBJ1-2; D gene unclear. Trimming pared 0 bases from V and 7 bases from J, leaving 6 bases between. Germline lookup yields CDR1 MNHNS and CDR2 SASEGT. CDR3 length: 12 amino acids.

V is TRBV28 and J is TRBJ2-7, with D perhaps TRBD2 (6 bases). Germline CDR1 reads MDHEN; CDR2 reads SYDVKM. The CDR3 totals 14 residues. The V and J ends lost 5 bases and 0 bases respectively, with 11 bases between them. This CDR3 is CASSGDSSSYEQYF. For the CDR3, the DNA is TGTGCCAGCAGTGGGGACTCCAGCTCCTACGAGCAGTACTTC.